This section outlines one T cell receptor (beta chain) sequence together with its context. Clones were sequenced by immunoSEQ multiplex PCR, and TCRdb holds only the in-frame ones, with some missing. In the table there are over 100,000 clones, 85% to 90% of which are singletons. The data stem from a study of OX40 agonist ivuxolimab in advanced cancers. Study background: An anti-OX40 (CD134) antibody with agonistic activity, ivuxolimab, was administered to patients. Partial responses occurred in Three dose-escalation patients, one with hepatocellular carcinoma and two with cutaneous melanoma.

Germline V gene sequence: CDR1 SGHRS, CDR2 YFSETQ. The CDR3 length is 14 residues. With V trimmed by 4 bases and J by 4 bases, 5 bases remained unmatched. The chain employs TRBV5-1 and TRBJ1-2; TRBD1 matches 9 bases. The sample here was CD4+ or CD8+ T cells sorted from blood, taken in a trial of the OX40 agonist ivuxolimab. The sequence was collected from an adult with an advanced solid tumor such as melanoma, head and neck, liver or kidney cancer. CDR3 bases: TGCGCCAGCAGCCCGGGACAGGGCCCCTATGGCTACACCTTC. It encodes CASSPGQGPYGYTF.